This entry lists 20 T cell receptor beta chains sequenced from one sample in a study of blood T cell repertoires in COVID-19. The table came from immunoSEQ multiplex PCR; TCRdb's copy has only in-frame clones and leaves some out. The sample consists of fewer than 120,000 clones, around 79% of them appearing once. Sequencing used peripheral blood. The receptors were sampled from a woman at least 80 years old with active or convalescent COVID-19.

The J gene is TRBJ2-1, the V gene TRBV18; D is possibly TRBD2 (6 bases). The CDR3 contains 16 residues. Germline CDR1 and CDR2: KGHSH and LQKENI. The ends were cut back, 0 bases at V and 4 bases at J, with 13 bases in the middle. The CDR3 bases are TGTGCCAGCTCACCACCATCCGCGGGGTTTTACAATGAGCAGTTCTTC. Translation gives CASSPPSAGFYNEQFF.

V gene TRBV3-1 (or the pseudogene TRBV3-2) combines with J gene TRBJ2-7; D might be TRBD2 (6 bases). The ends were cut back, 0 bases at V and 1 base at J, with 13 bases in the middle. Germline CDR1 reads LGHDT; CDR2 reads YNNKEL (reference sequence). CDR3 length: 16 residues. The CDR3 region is CASSQDMRDRSYEQYF. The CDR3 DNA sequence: TGTGCCAGCAGCCAAGATATGCGGGACCGATCCTACGAGCAGTACTTC.

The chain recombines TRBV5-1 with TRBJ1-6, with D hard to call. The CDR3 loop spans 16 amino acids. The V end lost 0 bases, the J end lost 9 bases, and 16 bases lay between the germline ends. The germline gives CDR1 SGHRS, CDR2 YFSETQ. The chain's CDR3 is CASSLAGPKFGSPLHF. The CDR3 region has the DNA TGCGCCAGCAGCTTGGCCGGTCCTAAGTTCGGTTCACCCCTCCACTTT.

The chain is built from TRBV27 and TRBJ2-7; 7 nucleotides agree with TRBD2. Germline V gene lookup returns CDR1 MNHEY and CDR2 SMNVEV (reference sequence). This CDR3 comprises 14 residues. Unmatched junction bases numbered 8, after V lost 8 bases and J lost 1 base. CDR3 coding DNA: TGTGCCAGCGGGAGGGCGGGAACGTCCTACGAGCAGTACTTC. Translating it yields CASGRAGTSYEQYF.

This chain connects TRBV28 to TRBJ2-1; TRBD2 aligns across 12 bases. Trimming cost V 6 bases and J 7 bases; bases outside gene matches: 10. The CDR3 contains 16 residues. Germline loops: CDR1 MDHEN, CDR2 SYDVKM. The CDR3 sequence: CASSPSGRAPRNEQFF. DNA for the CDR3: TGTGCCAGCAGCCCTAGCGGGAGGGCCCCGCGGAATGAGCAGTTCTTC.

The CDR3: CASSLVQEIYGYTF. In DNA form, the CDR3 reads TGTGCCAGCAGTTTAGTACAGGAAATCTATGGCTACACCTTC. V and J are TRBV28 and TRBJ1-2; a weak D match, TRBD1 (5 bases). The CDR3 loop spans 14 amino acids. With 2 bases removed from V and 4 bases from J, the gap between germline ends came to 11 bases. Germline assignment: CDR1 MDHEN and CDR2 SYDVKM.

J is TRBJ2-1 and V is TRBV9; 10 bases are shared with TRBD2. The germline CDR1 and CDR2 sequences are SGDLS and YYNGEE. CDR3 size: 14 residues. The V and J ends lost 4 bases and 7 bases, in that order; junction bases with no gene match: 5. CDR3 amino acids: CASSSPSGGNEQFF. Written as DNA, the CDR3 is TGTGCCAGCAGCTCACCTAGCGGGGGAAATGAGCAGTTCTTC.

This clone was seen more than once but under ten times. Written as DNA, the CDR3 is TGTGCCATCAGTGATCGCGGTCCTGTATACATTGTGGGGACTAGCGGGAGCGGCGAGCAGTACTTC. Residues: CAISDRGPVYIVGTSGSGEQYF. V and J are TRBV10-3 and TRBJ2-7; 14 nucleotides align to TRBD2. The CDR3 sequence is 22 residues long. Germline assignment: CDR1 ENHRY and CDR2 SYGVKD. V was pared by 3 bases and J by 6 bases, with 25 bases of the junction left unmatched.

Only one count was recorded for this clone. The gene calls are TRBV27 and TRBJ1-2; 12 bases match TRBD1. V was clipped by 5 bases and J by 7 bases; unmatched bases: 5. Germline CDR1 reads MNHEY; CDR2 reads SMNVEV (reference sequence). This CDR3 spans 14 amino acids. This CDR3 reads CASSRRDRGLGYTF. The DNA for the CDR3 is TGTGCCAGCAGTCGACGGGACAGGGGGCTTGGCTACACCTTC.

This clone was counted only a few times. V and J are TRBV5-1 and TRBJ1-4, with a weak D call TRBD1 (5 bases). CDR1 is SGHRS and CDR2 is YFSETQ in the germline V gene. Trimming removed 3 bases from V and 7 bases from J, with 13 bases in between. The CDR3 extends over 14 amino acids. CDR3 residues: CASSSAGLSEKLFF. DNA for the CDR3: TGCGCCAGCAGCTCCGCAGGGTTAAGTGAAAAACTGTTTTTT.

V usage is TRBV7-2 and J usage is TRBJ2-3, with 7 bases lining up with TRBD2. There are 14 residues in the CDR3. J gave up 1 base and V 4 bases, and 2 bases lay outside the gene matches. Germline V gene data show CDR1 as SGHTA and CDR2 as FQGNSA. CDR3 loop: CASSWGGRTDTQYF. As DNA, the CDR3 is TGTGCCAGCAGCTGGGGGGGACGCACAGATACGCAGTATTTT.

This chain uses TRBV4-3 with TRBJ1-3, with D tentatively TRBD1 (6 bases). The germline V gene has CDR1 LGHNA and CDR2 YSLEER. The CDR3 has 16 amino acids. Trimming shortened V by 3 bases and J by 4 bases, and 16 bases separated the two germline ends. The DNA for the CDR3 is TGCGCCAGCAGCCATCAGGTCGTACAGGGAGGAAACACCATATATTTT. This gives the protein CASSHQVVQGGNTIYF.

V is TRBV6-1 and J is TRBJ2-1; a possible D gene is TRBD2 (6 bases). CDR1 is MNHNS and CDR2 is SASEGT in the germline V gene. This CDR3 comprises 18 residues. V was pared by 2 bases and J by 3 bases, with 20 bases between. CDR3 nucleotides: TGTGCCAGCAGTGAACCGCCTGGGAGGCCAAGGGGCTACAATGAGCAGTTCTTC. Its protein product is CASSEPPGRPRGYNEQFF.

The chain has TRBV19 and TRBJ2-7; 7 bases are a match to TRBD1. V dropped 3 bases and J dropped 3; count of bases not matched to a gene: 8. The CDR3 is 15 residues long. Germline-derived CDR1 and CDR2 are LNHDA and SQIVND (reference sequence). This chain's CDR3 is CASSIGSTGFYEQYF. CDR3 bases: TGTGCCAGTAGTATTGGTTCGACAGGGTTCTACGAGCAGTACTTC.

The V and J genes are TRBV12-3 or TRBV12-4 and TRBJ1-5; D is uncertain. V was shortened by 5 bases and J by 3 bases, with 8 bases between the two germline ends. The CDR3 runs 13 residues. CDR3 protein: CASSPWHNQPQHF. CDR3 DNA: TGTGCCAGCAGTCCCTGGCACAATCAGCCCCAGCATTTT.

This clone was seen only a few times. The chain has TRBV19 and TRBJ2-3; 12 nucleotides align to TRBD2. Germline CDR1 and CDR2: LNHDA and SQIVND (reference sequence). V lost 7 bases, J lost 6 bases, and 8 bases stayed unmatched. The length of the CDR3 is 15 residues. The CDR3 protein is CASTLTSGRTDTQYF. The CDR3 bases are TGTGCCAGTACCCTGACTAGCGGGAGAACCGATACGCAGTATTTT.

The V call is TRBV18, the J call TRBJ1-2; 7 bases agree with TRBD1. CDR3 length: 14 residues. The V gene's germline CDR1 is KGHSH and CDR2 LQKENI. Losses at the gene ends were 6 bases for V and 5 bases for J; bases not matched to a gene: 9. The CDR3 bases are TGTGCCAGCTCTAACCAGGGGGTTCGGTATGGCTACACCTTC. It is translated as CASSNQGVRYGYTF. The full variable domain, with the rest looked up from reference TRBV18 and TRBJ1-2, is NAGVMQNPRHLVRRRGQEARLRCSPMKGHSHVYWYRQLPEEGLKFMVYLQKENIIDESGMPKERFSAEFPKEGPSILRIQQVVRGDSAAYFCASSNQGVRYGYTFGSGTRLTVV.

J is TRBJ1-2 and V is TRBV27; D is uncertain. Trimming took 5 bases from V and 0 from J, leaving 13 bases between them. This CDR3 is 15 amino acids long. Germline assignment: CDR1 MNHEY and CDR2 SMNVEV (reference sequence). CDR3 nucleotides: TGTGCCAGCAGTCCCCGGCAGGCTGCTAACTATGGCTACACCTTC. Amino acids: CASSPRQAANYGYTF.

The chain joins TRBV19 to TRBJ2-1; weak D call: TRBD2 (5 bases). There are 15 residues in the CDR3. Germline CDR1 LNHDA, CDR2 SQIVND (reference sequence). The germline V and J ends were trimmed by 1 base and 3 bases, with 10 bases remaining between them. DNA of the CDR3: TGTGCCAGTAGTATAGGCCAAGGAGGCTACAATGAGCAGTTCTTC. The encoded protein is CASSIGQGGYNEQFF.

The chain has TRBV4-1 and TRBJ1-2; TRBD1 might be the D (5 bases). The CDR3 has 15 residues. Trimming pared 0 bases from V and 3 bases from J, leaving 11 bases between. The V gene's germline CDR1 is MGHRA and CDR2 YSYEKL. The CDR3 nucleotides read TGCGCCAGCAGCCAAGATGATAGGGGATACTATGGCTACACCTTC. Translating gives CASSQDDRGYYGYTF.